This TCR beta chain was captured by sequencing in a study of shared clonotypes between healthy human individuals. About the research overall: Samples came from two female and three male donors aged 18 to 49.

Details on this clone: What it binds is unknown.

TCRdb's table, derived via immunoSEQ multiplex PCR, lists solely in-frame clones and lacks some. The repertoire consists of about 2.4 million clones, with around nine tenths occurring once and the leading ten covering roughly 0.14%. Study-wide findings and caveats: In a handful of donors, about 5% of naive CD4 clonotypes appeared in common. Clonotype sharing among donors was thought likely to change with sequencing depth.

After removal of 6 bases from V and 6 bases from J, the junction contained 8 bases not matched to a gene. From germline, CDR1 is SGHNT and CDR2 YYREEE (reference sequence). The CDR3 is 14 amino acids. The sequence was obtained from a man aged 18-30 years in good health. The chain employs TRBV5-4 and TRBJ1-2; 10 nucleotides match TRBD1. Sequencing was performed on naive CD4+ T cells sorted from blood. This sample's subset: CD45RA+ positively selected. The DNA of the CDR3 is TGTGCCAGCACTAGTTGGACAGGGGGGAATGGCTACACCTTC. It specifies CASTSWTGGNGYTF.